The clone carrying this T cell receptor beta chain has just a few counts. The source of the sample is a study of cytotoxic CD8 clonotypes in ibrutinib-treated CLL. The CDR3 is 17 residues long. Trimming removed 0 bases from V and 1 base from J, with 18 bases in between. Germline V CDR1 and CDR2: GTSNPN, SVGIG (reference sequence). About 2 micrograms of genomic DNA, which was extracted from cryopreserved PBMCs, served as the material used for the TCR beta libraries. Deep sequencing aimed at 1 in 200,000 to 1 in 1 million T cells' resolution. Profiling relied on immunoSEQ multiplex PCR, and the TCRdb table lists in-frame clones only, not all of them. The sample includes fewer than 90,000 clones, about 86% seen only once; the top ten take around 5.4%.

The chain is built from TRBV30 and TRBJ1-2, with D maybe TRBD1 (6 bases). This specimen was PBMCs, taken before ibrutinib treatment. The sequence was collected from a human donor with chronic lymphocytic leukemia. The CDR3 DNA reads TGTGCCTGGAGTGTACGGGGGCTAAGAGCCATTAACTATGGCTACACCTTC. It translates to CAWSVRGLRAINYGYTF.